Following are 5 T cell receptor beta chains from one sample sequenced in a study of identical twins. MiXCR, applied by TCRdb to the 5' RACE reads, yields one record per CDR3 protein. Among 240,000 or so distinct CDR3 sequences listed, roughly 13% were seen once. The data also belong to a second study, concerning yellow fever vaccine responses in identical twins.

The source material was memory (CD45RO+) T cells sorted from blood. All receptors derive from a woman between 18 and 30 years old in good health.

V and J are TRBV2 and TRBJ2-2, with D possibly matching TRBD2 (5 bases). Trimming removed 6 bases at V and 5 bases at J, with 16 bases between. CDR1 is SNHLY and CDR2 is FYNNEI in the germline V gene. CDR3 length: 15 amino acids. The CDR3 sequence: CASRREGIETGELFF. CDR3 bases: TGTGCCAGCAGGAGGGAAGGGATCGAAACCGGGGAGCTGTTTTTT.

This clonotype was picked up many times. As DNA, the CDR3 is TGTGCCAGCAGTTTGGGGCCCGGACAGGGAACTAACTATGGCTACACCTTC. The encoded protein is CASSLGPGQGTNYGYTF. The chain has TRBV12-3 or TRBV12-4 and TRBJ1-2, with 8 bases matching TRBD1. This CDR3 region has 17 residues. The junction had 9 bases not matched to a gene; V was cut back by 3 bases and J by 0 bases.

V gene TRBV10-3 combines with J gene TRBJ2-1, with TRBD1 matching 8 bases. The CDR3 length is 14 residues. Germline CDR1 reads ENHRY; CDR2 reads SYGVKD. Trimming at V came to 2 bases and at J to 5 bases, leaving 2 bases not matched to a gene. CDR3 DNA sequence: TGTGCCATCAGTGAGCGGGGACAGGACAATGAGCAGTTCTTC. This sequence encodes CAISERGQDNEQFF.

This clonotype showed up many times. The chain carries TRBV7-2 and TRBJ2-1; 11 nucleotides align to TRBD2. V was clipped by 2 bases and J by 4 bases; unmatched bases: 1. In germline, CDR1 is SGHTA, CDR2 FQGNSA. The CDR3 is 15 amino acids. The CDR3 bases are TGTGCCAGCAGCTTAATAGCGGGGGGGTACAATGAGCAGTTCTTC. Its translation: CASSLIAGGYNEQFF.

The chain's CDR3 is CASSNLGGSSYEQYF. CDR3 DNA: TGTGCCAGCAGCAACCTGGGGGGCAGCTCCTACGAGCAGTACTTC. The V call is TRBV4-2, the J call TRBJ2-7; tentatively, D is TRBD1 or TRBD2 (6 bases each). V dropped 5 bases and J dropped 0 bases, with 14 bases sitting between them. The CDR3 has 15 amino acids. Germline CDR1 reads LGHNA; CDR2 reads YNFKEQ.